These 29 T cell receptor beta chains share one sample of origin, sequenced in a study of identical twins. One entry per CDR3 protein, called by TCRdb with MiXCR from the 5' RACE reads. The table includes 400,000 to 650,000 distinct CDR3 sequences, approximately 22% detected once. These data are also associated with another study on T cells expressing NK-cell markers.

Sequences were obtained from CD4+ T cells sorted from blood. These receptors came from a woman between 18 and 29 years old in good health.

J is TRBJ2-3 and V is TRBV7-2; either TRBD1 or TRBD2 may supply D (6 bases each). Germline assignment: CDR1 SGHTA and CDR2 FQGNSA. Trimming stripped 5 bases from V and 2 bases from J, with 17 bases between. The CDR3 runs to 16 residues. The CDR3 loop is CASSRIPGADTDTQYF. DNA of the CDR3: TGTGCCAGCAGCCGTATTCCGGGGGCCGACACAGATACGCAGTATTTT. Full variable domain (rest looked up from reference TRBV7-2 and TRBJ2-3): GAGVSQSPSNKVTEKGKDVELRCDPISGHTALYWYRQSLGQGLEFLIYFQGNSAPDKSGLPSDRFSAERTGGSVSTLTIQRTQQEDSAVYLCASSRIPGADTDTQYFGPGTRLTVL.

The chain combines TRBV10-3 with TRBJ2-3, with D possibly being TRBD2 (7 bases). The V gene lost 11 bases and the J gene lost 3 bases, with 15 bases spanning the gap. The CDR3 contains 13 residues. Germline-derived CDR1 and CDR2 are ENHRY and SYGVKD. CDR3 in amino acids: CAGGARETDTQYF. For the CDR3, the DNA is TGTGCCGGGGGGGCGCGGGAAACAGATACGCAGTATTTT.

This clonotype was counted many times. J is TRBJ2-7 and V is TRBV5-6; D remains unclear. Germline V gives CDR1 SGHDT, CDR2 YYEEEE. The CDR3 is 12 amino acids. The V gene lost 3 bases and the J gene lost 3 bases, with 7 bases spanning the gap. The CDR3: CASSSASYEQYF. The DNA of the CDR3 is TGTGCCAGCAGCTCGGCCAGCTACGAGCAGTACTTC.

In regard to this clonotype: A much larger clone is a single base away; this may be a read error. The V call is TRBV12-3 or TRBV12-4, the J call TRBJ2-1; 7 bases match TRBD2. This CDR3 is 13 amino acids long. V gave up 6 bases and J gave up 9 bases; unmatched junction bases: 8. The CDR3 sequence is CASRLREEGEQFF. The CDR3 nucleotides read TGTGCCAGCAGGTTACGGGAGGAGGGTGAGCAGTTCTTC.

The chain recombines TRBV2 with TRBJ1-2, with TRBD1 as a possible D gene (6 bases). The CDR3 sequence is 12 residues long. The V end was cut by 7 bases, the J end by 7 bases, with 13 bases between. CDR1 is SNHLY and CDR2 is FYNNEI in the germline V gene. This chain's CDR3 is CASNLQGVGYTF. CDR3 nucleotides: TGTGCCAGCAACCTACAGGGTGTTGGCTACACCTTC.

V and J are TRBV12-3 or TRBV12-4 and TRBJ1-2; D perhaps matches TRBD1 (5 bases). The V gene lost 5 bases and the J gene lost 6 bases, with 13 bases spanning the gap. This CDR3 is 13 amino acids long. The CDR3 region has the DNA TGTGCCAGCAGTCCCACCCCGGGGCATGGCTACACCTTC. Amino acid sequence: CASSPTPGHGYTF.

This clonotype was recorded a few times. V is TRBV29-1 and J is TRBJ1-1; 7 bases are shared with TRBD1. The CDR3 loop spans 17 amino acids. Germline V CDR1 and CDR2: SQVTM, ANQGSEA. After removal of 0 bases from V and 1 base from J, the junction contained 11 bases not matched to a gene. Here the CDR3 reads CSVEDPRRGRWNTEAFF. The CDR3, as DNA: TGCAGCGTTGAAGACCCTAGGAGGGGGCGATGGAACACTGAAGCTTTCTTT.

The chain joins TRBV5-6 to TRBJ2-5; TRBD2 matches at 10 bases. V was clipped by 0 bases and J by 0 bases; unmatched bases: 5. Germline V lookup: CDR1 SGHDT, CDR2 YYEEEE. The CDR3 extends over 17 amino acids. This CDR3 reads CASSLVGLAEYQETQYF. The CDR3 DNA follows: TGTGCCAGCAGCTTGGTCGGACTAGCGGAGTACCAAGAGACCCAGTACTTC. The variable domain in full, completed from reference TRBV5-6 and TRBJ2-5, reads DAGVTQSPTHLIKTRGQQVTLRCSPKSGHDTVSWYQQALGQGPQFIFQYYEEEERQRGNFPDRFSGHQFPNYSSELNVNALLLGDSALYLCASSLVGLAEYQETQYFGPGTRLLVL.

This clonotype was observed at least ten times. The chain is built from TRBV6-1 and TRBJ2-1, with D unresolved. Germline V CDR1 and CDR2: MNHNS, SASEGT. This CDR3 spans 12 amino acids. V was shortened by 0 bases and J by 13 bases, with 10 bases between the two germline ends. DNA for the CDR3: TGTGCCAGCAGTGAAGCGATGCTATCCCAGTTCTTC. Its translation is CASSEAMLSQFF.

The V gene is TRBV20-1, the J gene TRBJ2-2; 8 bases are shared with TRBD2. CDR3 length: 13 amino acids. Germline V gene lookup returns CDR1 DFQATT and CDR2 SNEGSKA (reference sequence). Germline trimming cut 8 bases from V and 8 bases from J; bases unmatched to any gene: 10. This chain's CDR3 is CSIPLGGRGELFF. The CDR3 DNA reads as TGCAGTATCCCTCTTGGCGGGAGGGGGGAGCTGTTTTTT.

A few counts support this clonotype. The J gene is TRBJ2-7, the V gene TRBV10-2; TRBD1 agrees at 10 bases. Per germline, CDR1 WSHSY and CDR2 SAAADI. CDR3 length: 17 amino acids. J was trimmed by 3 bases and V by 6 bases; bases with no gene match: 14. CDR3: CASRGLFPGTGDYEQYF. DNA for the CDR3: TGCGCCAGCAGAGGGTTGTTCCCCGGGACAGGGGACTACGAGCAGTACTTC.

The chain uses TRBV20-1 and TRBJ2-3, with D tentatively TRBD2 (5 bases). CDR1 DFQATT and CDR2 SNEGSKA come from the germline V gene (reference sequence). CDR3 size: 14 residues. V dropped 3 bases and J dropped 6 bases, with 16 bases sitting between them. CDR3 protein: CSARRGRGGDTQYF. In DNA, the CDR3 is TGCAGTGCTAGGAGAGGGAGAGGCGGCGATACGCAGTATTTT.

The chain is built from TRBV7-2 and TRBJ2-7, with 9 positions matching TRBD2. CDR1 is SGHTA, CDR2 FQGNSA, per germline. The V gene end was trimmed by 4 bases and the J gene end by 1 base; junction bases not matched to a gene: 5. This CDR3 is built from 15 residues. The DNA for the CDR3 is TGTGCCAGCAGCTGGTCGACTAGCGGTTCCTACGAGCAGTACTTC. Protein sequence: CASSWSTSGSYEQYF.

The chain uses TRBV9 and TRBJ1-1; D is perhaps TRBD1 (6 bases). This CDR3 contains 15 residues. Germline CDR1 and CDR2: SGDLS and YYNGEE. V was clipped by 4 bases and J by 4 bases, with 17 bases between them. CDR3 sequence reads: CASSPQQGMGTEAFF. DNA of the CDR3: TGTGCCAGCAGCCCCCAACAGGGAATGGGCACTGAAGCTTTCTTT.

CDR3 nucleotides: TGCAGTGCTACCGACAGGGGAAGCCCCTACCAGCCCCAGCATTTT. It yields the protein CSATDRGSPYQPQHF. J is TRBJ1-5 and V is TRBV20-1, with TRBD1 identical over 8 bases. The V segment lost 4 bases and the J segment 7 bases; nucleotides outside the gene matches: 12. Germline V gives CDR1 DFQATT, CDR2 SNEGSKA (reference sequence). The CDR3 contains 15 residues.

V gene TRBV4-2 combines with J gene TRBJ1-5; D uncertain. Per germline, CDR1 LGHNA and CDR2 YNFKEQ. With 0 bases removed from V and 7 bases from J, the gap between germline ends came to 7 bases. The CDR3 covers 13 residues. The CDR3 DNA reads TGTGCCAGCAGCCAAGATCTTTGGCAGCCCCAGCATTTT. Protein product: CASSQDLWQPQHF.

Many counts were recorded for this clonotype. The chain employs TRBV5-6 and TRBJ2-1; D remains ambiguous. The V end was cut by 0 bases, the J end by 9 bases, with 13 bases between. The CDR3 loop spans 14 amino acids. Germline-derived CDR1 and CDR2 are SGHDT and YYEEEE. This CDR3 reads CASSLARSFGEQFF. Written as DNA, the CDR3 is TGTGCCAGCAGCTTGGCTAGATCATTCGGTGAGCAGTTCTTC.

The V call is TRBV12-3 or TRBV12-4, the J call TRBJ2-7; TRBD1 aligns across 9 bases. J gave up 5 bases and V 6 bases, and 5 bases lay outside the gene matches. The CDR3 is made up of 13 amino acids. In DNA, the CDR3 is TGTGCCAGCAGGGACAGGGGACGCAACGAGCAGTACTTC. This encodes CASRDRGRNEQYF.

The chain uses TRBV7-9 and TRBJ1-1; D gene ambiguous. Germline V gives CDR1 SEHNR, CDR2 FQNEAQ (reference sequence). The CDR3 consists of 11 residues. V was shortened by 11 bases and J by 11 bases, with 18 bases between the two germline ends. CDR3 DNA: TGTGCCTCAAAAGACGGCGTGAAGGCTTTCTTT. Amino acids: CASKDGVKAFF. Combining the CDR3 with reference TRBV7-9 and TRBJ1-1 gives the whole variable domain DTGVSQNPRHKITKRGQNVTFRCDPISEHNRLYWYRQTLGQGPEFLTYFQNEAQLEKSRLLSDRFSAERPKGSFSTLEIQRTEQGDSAMYLCASKDGVKAFFGQGTRLTVV.

The gene calls are TRBV5-1 and TRBJ1-1; 7 nucleotides line up with TRBD1. Germline trimming cut 4 bases from V and 0 bases from J; bases unmatched to any gene: 9. CDR3 length equals 16 residues. The germline gives CDR1 SGHRS, CDR2 YFSETQ. CDR3 loop: CASSPGPGGMNTEAFF. The CDR3 DNA follows: TGCGCCAGCAGCCCGGGCCCAGGGGGTATGAACACTGAAGCTTTCTTT.

This CDR3 reads CATHRLLSGSSTDTQYF. CDR3 DNA sequence: TGTGCCACACATCGACTCCTTAGCGGTTCTAGCACAGATACGCAGTATTTT. This rearrangement joins TRBV10-3 to TRBJ2-3, with D possibly matching TRBD2 (6 bases). Looked up from germline, CDR1 is ENHRY and CDR2 is SYGVKD. V shed 10 bases and J shed 0 bases, with 23 bases lying between them. The CDR3 sequence is 17 residues long.

This sequence joins TRBV7-9 and TRBJ1-5; tentatively, D is TRBD1 (6 bases). The CDR3 length is 12 residues. The V end lost 5 bases, the J end lost 9 bases, and 11 bases lay between the germline ends. Per the germline V gene, CDR1 is SEHNR and CDR2 is FQNEAQ (reference sequence). DNA for the CDR3: TGTGCCAGCAGCCCACAGGGAGGGCCCCAGCATTTT. Its translation: CASSPQGGPQHF. The whole variable domain, remainder taken from reference TRBV7-9 and TRBJ1-5, is DTGVSQNPRHKITKRGQNVTFRCDPISEHNRLYWYRQTLGQGPEFLTYFQNEAQLEKSRLLSDRFSAERPKGSFSTLEIQRTEQGDSAMYLCASSPQGGPQHFGDGTRLSIL.

This CDR3 is CASSTSGYYNEQFF. As DNA, the CDR3 is TGCGCCAGCAGCACTAGCGGCTACTACAATGAGCAGTTCTTC. The chain is built from TRBV5-1 and TRBJ2-1; 8 nucleotides line up with TRBD2. V lost 4 bases to trimming and J lost 3 bases; unmatched junction nucleotides: 3. Germline V gene data show CDR1 as SGHRS and CDR2 as YFSETQ. This CDR3 contains 14 residues.

CDR3 sequence: CASSLDVGYTF. CDR3 in DNA: TGCGCCAGCAGCTTGGATGTAGGCTACACCTTC. The J gene is TRBJ1-2, the V gene TRBV5-1; D unresolved. This CDR3 comprises 11 residues. Trimming left V 0 bases short and J 8 bases short, with 5 bases between. Looked up from germline, CDR1 is SGHRS and CDR2 is YFSETQ.

The chain joins TRBV29-1 to TRBJ2-3; possibly TRBD2 for D (5 bases). Trimming pared 3 bases from V and 5 bases from J, leaving 12 bases between. Germline V CDR1 and CDR2: SQVTM, ANQGSEA. CDR3 length equals 13 residues. CDR3 protein: CSVEASHGDTQYF. For the CDR3, the DNA is TGCAGCGTTGAGGCTAGCCACGGAGATACGCAGTATTTT.

This clonotype was seen many times. The rearrangement uses TRBV7-2 and TRBJ2-5; 7 bases match TRBD1. Per the germline V gene, CDR1 is SGHTA and CDR2 is FQGNSA. V lost 6 bases, J lost 2 bases, and 6 bases stayed unmatched. CDR3 length: 14 amino acids. This chain's CDR3 is CASSPGTVQETQYF. As DNA, the CDR3 is TGTGCCAGCAGTCCAGGGACAGTACAAGAGACCCAGTACTTC. The full variable domain, completed using reference TRBV7-2 and TRBJ2-5, is GAGVSQSPSNKVTEKGKDVELRCDPISGHTALYWYRQSLGQGLEFLIYFQGNSAPDKSGLPSDRFSAERTGGSVSTLTIQRTQQEDSAVYLCASSPGTVQETQYFGPGTRLLVL.

Only a few counts were recorded for this clonotype. The chain uses TRBV20-1 and TRBJ1-1, with unresolved D. The V end was cut by 3 bases, the J end by 0 bases, with 14 bases between. The CDR3 covers 15 residues. Germline V gene sequence: CDR1 DFQATT, CDR2 SNEGSKA (reference sequence). In nucleotides, the CDR3 is TGCAGTGCTAGGGATAATGTCTACATGAACACTGAAGCTTTCTTT. Its protein is CSARDNVYMNTEAFF.

This chain uses TRBV9 with TRBJ1-1; no clear D gene. Between the trimmed V and J ends, which lost 7 bases and 4 bases, there was a span of 14 bases. This CDR3 is 13 amino acids long. Germline V gives CDR1 SGDLS, CDR2 YYNGEE. The CDR3 region is CASSSWSGTEAFF. The DNA of the CDR3 is TGTGCCAGCTCTAGCTGGTCGGGCACTGAAGCTTTCTTT.

This clonotype came up a few times. The chain uses TRBV29-1 and TRBJ2-5; possible D gene TRBD1, 6 bases. Germline CDR1 SQVTM, CDR2 ANQGSEA. The CDR3 is 12 residues long. Trimming stripped 8 bases from V and 7 bases from J, with 17 bases between. CDR3 residues: CSPFTARGTQYF. CDR3 DNA: TGCAGCCCCTTTACGGCCAGGGGGACCCAGTACTTC. Using reference TRBV29-1 and TRBJ2-5 for the parts outside the CDR3, the full variable domain is SAVISQKPSRDICQRGTSLTIQCQVDSQVTMMFWYRQQPGQSLTLIATANQGSEATYESGFVIDKFPISRPNLTFSTLTVSNMSPEDSSIYLCSPFTARGTQYFGPGTRLLVL.